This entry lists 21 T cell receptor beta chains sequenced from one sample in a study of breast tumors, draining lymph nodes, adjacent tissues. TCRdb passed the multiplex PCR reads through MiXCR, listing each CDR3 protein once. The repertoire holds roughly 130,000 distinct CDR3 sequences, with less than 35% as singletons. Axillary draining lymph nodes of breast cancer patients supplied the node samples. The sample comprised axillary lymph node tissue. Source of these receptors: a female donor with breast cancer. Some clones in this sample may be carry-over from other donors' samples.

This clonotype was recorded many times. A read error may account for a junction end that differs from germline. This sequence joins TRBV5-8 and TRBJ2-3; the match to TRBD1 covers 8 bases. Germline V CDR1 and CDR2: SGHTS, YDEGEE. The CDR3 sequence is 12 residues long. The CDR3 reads CASSRRGPPLDF. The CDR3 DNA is TGTGCCAGCAGCCGCAGGGGGCCCCCGCTTGATTTT.

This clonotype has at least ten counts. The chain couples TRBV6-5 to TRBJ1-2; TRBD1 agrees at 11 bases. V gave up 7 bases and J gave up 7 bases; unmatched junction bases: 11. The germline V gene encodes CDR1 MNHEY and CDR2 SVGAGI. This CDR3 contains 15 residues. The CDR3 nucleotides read TGTGCCAGCACCGGACTGGACAGGGGGCCTAGTGGCTACACCTTC. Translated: CASTGLDRGPSGYTF.

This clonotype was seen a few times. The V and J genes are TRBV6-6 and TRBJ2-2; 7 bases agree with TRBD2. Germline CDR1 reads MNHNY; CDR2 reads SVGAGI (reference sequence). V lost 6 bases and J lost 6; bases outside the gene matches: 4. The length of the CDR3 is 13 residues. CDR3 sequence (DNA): TGTGCCAGCAGCCCTAGCGGTTCCGGGGAGCTGTTTTTT. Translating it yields CASSPSGSGELFF.

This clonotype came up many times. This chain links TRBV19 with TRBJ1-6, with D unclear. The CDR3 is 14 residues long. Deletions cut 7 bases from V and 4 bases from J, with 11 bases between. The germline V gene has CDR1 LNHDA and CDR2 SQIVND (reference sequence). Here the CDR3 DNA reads TGTGCCAGTACCCGAGGCGGTTATAATTCACCCCTCCACTTT. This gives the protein CASTRGGYNSPLHF.

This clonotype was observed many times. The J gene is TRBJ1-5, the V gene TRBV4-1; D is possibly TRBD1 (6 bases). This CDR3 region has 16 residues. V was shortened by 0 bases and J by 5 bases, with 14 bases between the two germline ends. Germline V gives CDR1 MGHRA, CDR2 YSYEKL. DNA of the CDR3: TGCGCCAGCAGCCAAGAAGGCAGGGGCGGGGATCAGCCCCAGCATTTT. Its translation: CASSQEGRGGDQPQHF.

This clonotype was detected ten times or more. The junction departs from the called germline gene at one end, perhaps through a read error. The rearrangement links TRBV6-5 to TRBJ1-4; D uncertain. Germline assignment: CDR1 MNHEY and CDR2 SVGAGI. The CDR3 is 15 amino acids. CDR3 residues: CASSHSHRASEKLFF. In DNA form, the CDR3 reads TGTGCCAGCAGTCACTCGCATAGGGCAAGCGAAAAACTGTTTTTT.

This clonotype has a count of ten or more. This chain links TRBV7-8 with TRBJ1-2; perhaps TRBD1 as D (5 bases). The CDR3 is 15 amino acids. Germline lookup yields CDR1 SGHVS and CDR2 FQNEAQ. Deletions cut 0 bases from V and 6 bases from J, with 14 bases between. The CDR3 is CASSLAPGQGDGYTF. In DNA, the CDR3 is TGTGCCAGCAGCTTAGCTCCAGGGCAGGGTGATGGCTACACCTTC.

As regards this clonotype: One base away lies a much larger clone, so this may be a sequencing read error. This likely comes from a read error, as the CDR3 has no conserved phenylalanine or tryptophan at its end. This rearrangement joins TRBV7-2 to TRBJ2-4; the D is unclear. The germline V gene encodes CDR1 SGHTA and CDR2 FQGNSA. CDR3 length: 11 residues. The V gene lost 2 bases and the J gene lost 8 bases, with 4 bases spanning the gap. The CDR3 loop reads CASSLLDIQYL. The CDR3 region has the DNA TGTGCCAGCAGCTTATTGGACATTCAGTACCTC.

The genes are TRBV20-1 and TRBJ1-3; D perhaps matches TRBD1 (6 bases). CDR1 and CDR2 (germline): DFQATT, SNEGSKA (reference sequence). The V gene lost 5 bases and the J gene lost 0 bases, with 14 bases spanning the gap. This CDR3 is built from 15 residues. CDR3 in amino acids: CSALDRFSSGNTIYF. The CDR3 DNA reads TGCAGTGCTCTTGACAGGTTCAGCTCTGGAAACACCATATATTTT.

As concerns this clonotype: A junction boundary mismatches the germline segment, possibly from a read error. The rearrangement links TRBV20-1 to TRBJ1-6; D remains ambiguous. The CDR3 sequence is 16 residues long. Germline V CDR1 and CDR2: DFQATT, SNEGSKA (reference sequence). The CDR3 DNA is TGCAGTGCTAGAGGTGCCGGCAGCTCCTATAATTCGCCCCTCCACTTT. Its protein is CSARGAGSSYNSPLHF.

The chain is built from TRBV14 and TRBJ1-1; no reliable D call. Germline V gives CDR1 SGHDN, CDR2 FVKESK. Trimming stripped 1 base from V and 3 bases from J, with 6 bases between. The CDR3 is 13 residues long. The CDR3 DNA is TGTGCCAGCAGCCAAGGTGTGGACACTGAAGCTTTCTTT. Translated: CASSQGVDTEAFF.

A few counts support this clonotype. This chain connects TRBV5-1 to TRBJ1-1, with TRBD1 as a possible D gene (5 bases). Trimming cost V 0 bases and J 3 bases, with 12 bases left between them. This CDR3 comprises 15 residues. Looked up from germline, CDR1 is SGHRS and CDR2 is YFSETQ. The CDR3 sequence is CASSLGAGMHTEAFF. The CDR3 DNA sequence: TGCGCCAGCAGCTTGGGGGCAGGGATGCACACTGAAGCTTTCTTT.

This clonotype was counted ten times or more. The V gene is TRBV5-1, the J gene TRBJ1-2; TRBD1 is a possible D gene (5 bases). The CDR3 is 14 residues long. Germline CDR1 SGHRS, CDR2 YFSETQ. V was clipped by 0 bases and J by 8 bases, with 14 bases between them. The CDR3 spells CASSLAGQAGGYTF. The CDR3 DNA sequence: TGCGCCAGCAGCTTGGCCGGACAAGCCGGGGGCTACACCTTC.

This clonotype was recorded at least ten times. The CDR3 protein is CASSGGGVSGNTIYF. As DNA, the CDR3 is TGTGCCAGCAGCGGGGGAGGGGTCTCTGGAAACACCATATATTTT. The chain carries TRBV5-4 and TRBJ1-3; a weak D match, TRBD1 (5 bases). The CDR3 totals 15 residues. Trimming pared 4 bases from V and 0 bases from J, leaving 11 bases between. Germline CDR1 and CDR2: SGHNT and YYREEE (reference sequence).

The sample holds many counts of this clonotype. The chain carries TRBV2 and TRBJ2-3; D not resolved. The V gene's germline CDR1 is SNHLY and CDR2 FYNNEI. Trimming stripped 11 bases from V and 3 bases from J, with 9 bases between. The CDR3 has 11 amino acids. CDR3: CAAHLTDTQYF. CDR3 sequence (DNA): TGTGCCGCCCACTTGACAGATACGCAGTATTTT.

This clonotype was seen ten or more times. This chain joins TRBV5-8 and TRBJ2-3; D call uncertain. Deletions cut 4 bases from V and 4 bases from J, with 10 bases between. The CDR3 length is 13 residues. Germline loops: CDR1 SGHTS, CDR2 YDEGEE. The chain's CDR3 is CASSLERADTQYF. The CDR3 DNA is TGTGCCAGCAGCCTGGAAAGGGCAGATACGCAGTATTTT.

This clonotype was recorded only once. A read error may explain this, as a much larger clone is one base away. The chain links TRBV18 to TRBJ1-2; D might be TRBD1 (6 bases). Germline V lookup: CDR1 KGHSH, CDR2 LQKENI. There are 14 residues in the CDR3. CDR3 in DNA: TGTGCCAGATCACCGGAGGACAGCGCATATGGCTACACCTTC. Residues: CARSPEDSAYGYTF.

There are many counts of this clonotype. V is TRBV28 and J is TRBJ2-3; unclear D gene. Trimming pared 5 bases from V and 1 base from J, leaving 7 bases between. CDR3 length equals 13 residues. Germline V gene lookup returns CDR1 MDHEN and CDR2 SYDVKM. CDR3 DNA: TGTGCCAGCAGTCCCCCAGGCACAGATACGCAGTATTTT. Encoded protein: CASSPPGTDTQYF.

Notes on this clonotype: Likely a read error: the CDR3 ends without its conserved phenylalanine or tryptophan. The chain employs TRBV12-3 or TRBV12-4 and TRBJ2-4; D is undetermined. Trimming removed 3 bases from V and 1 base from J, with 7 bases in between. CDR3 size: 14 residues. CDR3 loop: CASSFYTAKNIQYL. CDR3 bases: TGTGCCAGCAGTTTTTACACGGCCAAAAACATTCAGTACCTC.

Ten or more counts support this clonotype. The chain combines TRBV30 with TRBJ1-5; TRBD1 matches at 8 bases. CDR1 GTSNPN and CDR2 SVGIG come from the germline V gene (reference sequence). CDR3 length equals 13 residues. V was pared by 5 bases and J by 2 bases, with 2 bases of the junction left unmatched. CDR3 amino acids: CAWDRGGNQPQHF. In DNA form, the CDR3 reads TGTGCCTGGGACAGGGGAGGCAATCAGCCCCAGCATTTT.

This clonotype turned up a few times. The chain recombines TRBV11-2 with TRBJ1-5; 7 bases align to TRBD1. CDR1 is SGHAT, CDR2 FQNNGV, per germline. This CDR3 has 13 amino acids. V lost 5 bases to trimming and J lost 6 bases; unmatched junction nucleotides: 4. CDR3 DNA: TGTGCCAGCAGCCGACAGGGTTCTCAGCCCCAGCATTTT. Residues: CASSRQGSQPQHF.